The 5 T cell receptor beta chains given below trace back to one sample, sequenced in a study of blood T cell repertoires in COVID-19. Repertoires were generated with immunoSEQ multiplex PCR, while TCRdb's copy carries only in-frame clones and drops some. The sample yields around 200,000 clones, approximately 83% seen once. Sequences were obtained from peripheral blood. These receptor sequences come from a man aged 55 to 70 with acute or convalescent COVID-19.

The chain is built from TRBV18 and TRBJ2-3, with a tentative D call TRBD2 (7 bases). Trimming removed 5 bases from V and 5 bases from J, with 17 bases in between. Germline assignment: CDR1 KGHSH and CDR2 LQKENI. The CDR3 totals 15 residues. The DNA for the CDR3 is TGTGCCAGCTCATACGGCGGGGGCTCCGGAGATACGCAGTATTTT. It translates to CASSYGGGSGDTQYF.

This clone was seen a few times. The genes are TRBV5-1 and TRBJ2-7, with a tentative D call TRBD1 (5 bases). From germline, CDR1 is SGHRS and CDR2 YFSETQ. The CDR3 contains 17 residues. V lost 0 bases to trimming and J lost 1 base, with 17 bases between them. CDR3 protein: CASSLATVSRQSYEQYF. In DNA, the CDR3 is TGCGCCAGCAGCTTGGCGACAGTTAGCCGGCAATCCTACGAGCAGTACTTC.

The V call is TRBV18, the J call TRBJ1-2; maybe TRBD1 (6 bases). The germline V gene has CDR1 KGHSH and CDR2 LQKENI. This CDR3 is built from 17 residues. The V and J ends lost 5 bases and 6 bases respectively, with 25 bases between them. For the CDR3, the DNA is TGTGCCAGCTCATCCCGACAGGACTCCTCCCCTGTAAATGGCTACACCTTC. Translated: CASSSRQDSSPVNGYTF.

This rearrangement joins TRBV6-5 to TRBJ2-7; D is undetermined. CDR3 size: 13 residues. Trimming removed 2 bases at V and 7 bases at J, with 12 bases between. Per germline, CDR1 MNHEY and CDR2 SVGAGI. The DNA of the CDR3 is TGTGCCAGCAGTTACGATTCGGGTTGGGAGCAGTACTTC. It codes for CASSYDSGWEQYF.

The V gene is TRBV7-9, the J gene TRBJ2-7; maybe TRBD1 (5 bases). The CDR3 length is 14 residues. V lost 5 bases, J lost 1 base, and 12 bases lay in between. Germline V gene data show CDR1 as SEHNR and CDR2 as FQNEAQ (reference sequence). The CDR3 coding sequence is TGTGCCAGCAGCACCCAGGGCGGTTCCTACGAGCAGTACTTC. This sequence encodes CASSTQGGSYEQYF.